This TCR beta chain was found in a study of PD-1 blockade in classical Hodgkin lymphoma. V was trimmed by 10 bases and J by 4 bases, leaving 16 bases between them. The CDR3 sequence is 14 residues long. Germline loops: CDR1 SGHDN, CDR2 FVKESK. There was relapse after autologous stem cell transplantation in every patient, and there was variation in brentuximab vedotin exposure. Researchers report purifying CD4+ T cells from thawed PBMCs by magnetic negative selection. The table came from immunoSEQ multiplex PCR; TCRdb's copy has only in-frame clones and leaves some out. Of 27,000 or so clones in the sample, 60% to 85% were seen once.

This chain links TRBV14 with TRBJ1-4; the D gene is possibly TRBD1 (5 bases). The source was CD4+ T cells from blood, collected at baseline. The sequence was obtained from a human donor with classical Hodgkin lymphoma. The chain's CDR3 is CATRRGDGNEKLFF. CDR3 DNA: TGTGCCACCCGACGGGGGGACGGTAATGAAAAACTGTTTTTT.